Below, 28 T cell receptor beta chains from the same sample are listed, as sequenced in a study of T cell changes during pregnancy in multiple sclerosis. Here immunoSEQ multiplex PCR was the method, and the copy in TCRdb shows in-frame clones only, minus some. The sample lists 55,000 to 70,000 clones, 93% occurring once. The sample in question was peripheral blood, obtained after pregnancy. Receptors originate from a female donor with multiple sclerosis, enrolled in a pregnancy study.

The CDR3: CASSLTLGLAEYTGELFF. The CDR3 nucleotides are TGTGCCAGCAGTCTAACCCTTGGACTAGCGGAATACACCGGGGAGCTGTTTTTT. The rearrangement links TRBV28 to TRBJ2-2; 10 bases fit TRBD2. The CDR3 length is 18 residues. Germline lookup yields CDR1 MDHEN and CDR2 SYDVKM. V dropped 5 bases and J dropped 3; count of bases not matched to a gene: 12.

The chain carries TRBV9 and TRBJ2-6; D gene uncertain. The CDR3 totals 16 residues. CDR1 SGDLS and CDR2 YYNGEE come from the germline V gene. V was cut by 5 bases and J by 0 bases, with 12 bases left in between. The CDR3 reads CASSSGLSSGANVLTF. The CDR3 DNA reads TGTGCCAGCAGTTCAGGATTGAGCTCTGGGGCCAACGTCCTGACTTTC.

The rearrangement links TRBV11-1 to TRBJ2-5; TRBD2 aligns across 13 bases. The germline V gene encodes CDR1 SGHAT and CDR2 FQDESV (reference sequence). CDR3 length: 16 amino acids. J lost 3 bases, V lost 5 bases, and 6 bases had no gene match. The CDR3 nucleotides are TGTGCCAGCAGCCTCGGGACTAGCGGGGAGAAAGAGACCCAGTACTTC. Its translation is CASSLGTSGEKETQYF.

This chain joins TRBV13 and TRBJ2-1; 7 nucleotides match TRBD2. Trimming took 1 base from V and 1 from J; bases not matched to a gene: 19. CDR3 length equals 21 residues. Looked up from germline, CDR1 is PRHDT and CDR2 is FYEKMQ (reference sequence). CDR3 nucleotides: TGTGCCAGCAGCTTAGTAGGACGGGCTAGCGGATGGAGTAGGTCCTACAATGAGCAGTTCTTC. Its protein product is CASSLVGRASGWSRSYNEQFF.

The chain uses TRBV18 and TRBJ2-7; a possible D gene is TRBD2 (6 bases). V lost 6 bases and J 3 bases, leaving 15 bases between the germline ends. Germline CDR1 KGHSH, CDR2 LQKENI. This CDR3 comprises 14 residues. The CDR3 protein is CASSSGGVNYEQYF. Written as DNA, the CDR3 is TGTGCCAGCTCGTCCGGAGGGGTCAACTACGAGCAGTACTTC.

The chain carries TRBV2 and TRBJ2-2; possibly TRBD1 for D (5 bases). Germline values: CDR1 SNHLY, CDR2 FYNNEI. This CDR3 spans 14 amino acids. Trimming left V 7 bases short and J 8 bases short, with 17 bases between. The CDR3, as DNA: TGTGCCAGCACCCCAAAGGGGCTCAGTGGGGAGCTGTTTTTT. Translated: CASTPKGLSGELFF.

The J gene is TRBJ2-7, the V gene TRBV7-9; the match to TRBD2 covers 14 bases. The CDR3 consists of 15 residues. J gave up 8 bases and V 6 bases, and 9 bases lay outside the gene matches. Germline V gene lookup returns CDR1 SEHNR and CDR2 FQNEAQ (reference sequence). This CDR3 is CASSSAGLAGDQQYF. The CDR3 nucleotides are TGTGCCAGCAGTTCAGCGGGACTAGCGGGAGATCAGCAGTACTTC.

The chain joins TRBV11-1 to TRBJ2-7; perhaps TRBD2 as D (7 bases). The CDR3 length is 15 residues. CDR1 and CDR2 from the germline V gene are SGHAT and FQDESV (reference sequence). Trimming pared 1 base from V and 5 bases from J, leaving 15 bases between. This chain's CDR3 is CASSLVRGRTHEQYF. CDR3 sequence (DNA): TGTGCCAGCAGCTTAGTGCGGGGGCGCACCCACGAGCAGTACTTC.

The chain couples TRBV21-1 to TRBJ1-3; the D segment call TRBD1 is taken from the table without a DNA check. TRBV21-1 is reported as a pseudogene. The CDR3 spans 17 residues. CDR3 bases: TGTGCCGCGGGGGGACAGGGTCTTTTTTGCTCTGGAAACACCATATATTTT. It translates to CAAGGQGLFCSGNTIYF.

The chain recombines TRBV2 with TRBJ2-2; 7 bases line up with TRBD2. The CDR3 runs 13 residues. Germline V gene sequence: CDR1 SNHLY, CDR2 FYNNEI. The V segment lost 10 bases and the J segment 6 bases; nucleotides outside the gene matches: 8. The DNA for the CDR3 is TGTGCCATCGGGAAGCGGGAATCCGGGGAGCTGTTTTTT. Translation gives CAIGKRESGELFF. Using reference TRBV2 and TRBJ2-2 for the parts outside the CDR3, the full variable domain is EPEVTQTPSHQVTQMGQEVILRCVPISNHLYFYWYRQILGQKVEFLVSFYNNEISEKSEIFDDQFSVERPDGSNFTLKIRSTKLEDSAMYFCAIGKRESGELFFGEGSRLTVL.

V and J are TRBV7-3 and TRBJ1-1; the match to TRBD1 covers 8 bases. Trimming cost V 3 bases and J 3 bases; bases outside gene matches: 3. Germline V gene sequence: CDR1 SGHTA, CDR2 FQGTGA. This CDR3 is 14 amino acids long. The CDR3 spells CASSFTGGDTEAFF. CDR3 sequence (DNA): TGTGCCAGCAGCTTTACAGGGGGGGACACTGAAGCTTTCTTT.

The chain employs TRBV11-2 and TRBJ2-2; D unresolved. CDR3 length: 15 residues. V was cut by 3 bases and J by 2 bases, with 10 bases left in between. The germline gives CDR1 SGHAT, CDR2 FQNNGV. The CDR3 nucleotides are TGTGCCAGCAGCTTTTGGCGGATAAACACCGGGGAGCTGTTTTTT. Translating gives CASSFWRINTGELFF. The full variable domain, its missing parts supplied by reference TRBV11-2 and TRBJ2-2, is EAGVAQSPRYKIIEKRQSVAFWCNPISGHATLYWYQQILGQGPKLLIQFQNNGVVDDSQLPKDRFSAERLKGVDSTLKIQPAKLEDSAVYLCASSFWRINTGELFFGEGSRLTVL.

The chain joins TRBV4-1 to TRBJ2-1, with 10 nucleotides matching TRBD2. CDR1 and CDR2 from the germline V gene are MGHRA and YSYEKL. The J segment lost 6 bases and the V segment lost 0 bases, leaving 8 bases of the junction unmatched. There are 17 residues in the CDR3. The CDR3 is CASSQERSASGGNEQFF. The DNA for the CDR3 is TGCGCCAGCAGCCAAGAAAGATCGGCTAGCGGGGGCAATGAGCAGTTCTTC.

The J gene is TRBJ2-1, the V gene TRBV19; TRBD2 matches at 7 bases. The trim removed 3 bases at V and 5 bases at J, leaving 13 bases unmatched. This CDR3 contains 17 residues. From germline, CDR1 is LNHDA and CDR2 SQIVND (reference sequence). This CDR3 reads CASSISLGASGNNEQFF. Here the CDR3 DNA reads TGTGCCAGTAGTATTAGTCTAGGGGCTAGCGGAAACAATGAGCAGTTCTTC. Drawing the rest from reference TRBV19 and TRBJ2-1, the complete variable domain is DGGITQSPKYLFRKEGQNVTLSCEQNLNHDAMYWYRQDPGQGLRLIYYSQIVNDFQKGDIAEGYSVSREKKESFPLTVTSAQKNPTAFYLCASSISLGASGNNEQFFGPGTRLTVL.

With respect to this clone: The junction and the germline gene differ at one end; a read error may be behind it. The chain uses TRBV7-7 and TRBJ2-1; 13 bases line up with TRBD2. The CDR3 runs to 16 residues. Germline V gene sequence: CDR1 SSHAT, CDR2 FNYEAQ (reference sequence). The CDR3 nucleotides are TGTGCTAGCAGCTCTGGGACTAGCGGGACCTACAATGAGCAGTTCTTC. Amino acid sequence: CASSSGTSGTYNEQFF.

This chain joins TRBV10-3 and TRBJ2-1, with TRBD2 matching 10 bases. The germline V gene has CDR1 ENHRY and CDR2 SYGVKD. V was pared by 8 bases and J by 6 bases, with 19 bases of the junction left unmatched. The CDR3 runs 18 residues. The CDR3 protein is CAISSVTAVSGRPNEQFF. For the CDR3, the DNA is TGTGCCATCTCCTCCGTGACGGCGGTTAGCGGGAGGCCCAATGAGCAGTTCTTC.

The chain couples TRBV7-9 to TRBJ2-3; no clear D gene. Trimming cost V 4 bases and J 1 base, with 12 bases left between them. In germline, CDR1 is SEHNR, CDR2 FQNEAQ (reference sequence). CDR3 length equals 15 residues. The CDR3 reads CASSSGPIGTDTQYF. CDR3 in DNA: TGTGCCAGCAGCTCAGGTCCTATCGGCACAGATACGCAGTATTTT.

The chain is built from TRBV5-1 and TRBJ2-1; a weak D match, TRBD1 (5 bases). Trimming shortened V by 3 bases and J by 6 bases, and 7 bases separated the two germline ends. Germline CDR1 and CDR2: SGHRS and YFSETQ. The CDR3 is 12 amino acids. CDR3 sequence (DNA): TGCGCCAGCAGCTCCCAGGGCAATGAGCAGTTCTTC. Encoded protein: CASSSQGNEQFF.

The chain joins TRBV7-2 to TRBJ2-5; D is ambiguous. V was pared by 2 bases and J by 7 bases, with 14 bases between. Germline V gene data show CDR1 as SGHTA and CDR2 as FQGNSA. The CDR3 runs 14 residues. CDR3 nucleotide sequence: TGTGCCAGCAGCTTATACGAGCGTGGTTCGACCCAGTACTTC. Its translation: CASSLYERGSTQYF.

This clone was seen once. This chain uses TRBV6-4 with TRBJ2-2; D may be TRBD2 (5 bases). Germline CDR1 is MRHNA and CDR2 is SNTAGT. Trimming pared 3 bases from V and 7 bases from J, leaving 9 bases between. The CDR3 extends over 13 amino acids. For the CDR3, the DNA is TGTGCCAGCAGTGAAACTAGTTTCGGGGAGCTGTTTTTT. This encodes CASSETSFGELFF.

The V and J genes are TRBV7-9 and TRBJ2-2; 8 positions agree with TRBD2. V was pared by 2 bases and J by 4 bases, with 6 bases of the junction left unmatched. This CDR3 region has 16 residues. CDR1 and CDR2 from the germline V gene are SEHNR and FQNEAQ (reference sequence). CDR3 residues: CASSLTLREATGELFF. In DNA, the CDR3 is TGTGCCAGCAGCTTAACCTTGCGGGAGGCCACCGGGGAGCTGTTTTTT.

This rearrangement joins TRBV2 to TRBJ1-2; TRBD1 agrees at 12 bases. Germline loops: CDR1 SNHLY, CDR2 FYNNEI. V lost 6 bases and J lost 8; bases outside the gene matches: 10. The CDR3 has 15 amino acids. CDR3 amino acids: CASRAPGQGAWGYTF. CDR3 DNA: TGTGCCAGCAGGGCCCCGGGACAGGGGGCTTGGGGCTACACCTTC.

The chain has TRBV6-5 and TRBJ1-5, with TRBD1 identical over 7 bases. The V segment lost 7 bases and the J segment 2 bases; nucleotides outside the gene matches: 5. Germline assignment: CDR1 MNHEY and CDR2 SVGAGI. The CDR3 has 14 amino acids. Written as DNA, the CDR3 is TGTGCCAGCAAACCGGGACAGCGCAATCAGCCCCAGCATTTT. This translates into CASKPGQRNQPQHF.

The chain joins TRBV7-6 to TRBJ2-3, with TRBD2 identical over 7 bases. The CDR3 runs 15 residues. Trimming cost V 3 bases and J 10 bases; bases outside gene matches: 13. Germline CDR1 SGHVS, CDR2 FNYEAQ. The CDR3 DNA follows: TGTGCCAGCAGCTTCGGCGGGAGCCTAGACGATCCGCAGTATTTT. As protein: CASSFGGSLDDPQYF.

This clone was picked up one time. J is TRBJ2-7 and V is TRBV7-9; tentative D call: TRBD2 (5 bases). The CDR3 extends over 15 amino acids. V shed 1 base and J shed 5 bases, with 15 bases lying between them. Germline V gene lookup returns CDR1 SEHNR and CDR2 FQNEAQ (reference sequence). CDR3 loop: CASSLGFGVEDEQYF. CDR3 DNA sequence: TGTGCCAGCAGCTTAGGTTTTGGGGTGGAGGACGAGCAGTACTTC.

The chain has TRBV5-1 and TRBJ1-1, with D uncertain. From germline, CDR1 is SGHRS and CDR2 YFSETQ. The CDR3 runs to 15 residues. V shed 4 bases and J shed 1 base, with 14 bases lying between them. Written as DNA, the CDR3 is TGCGCCAGCAGCCTAGACCCAACTTGGAACACTGAAGCTTTCTTT. Translation: CASSLDPTWNTEAFF.

CDR3 in amino acids: CASQAGTGGHNEQFF. The CDR3 bases are TGTGCCAGCCAGGCCGGGACAGGGGGCCACAATGAGCAGTTCTTC. This chain connects TRBV6-4 to TRBJ2-1, with TRBD1 identical over 12 bases. V was pared by 8 bases and J by 5 bases, with 7 bases of the junction left unmatched. Per the germline V gene, CDR1 is MRHNA and CDR2 is SNTAGT. The CDR3 covers 15 residues.

The J gene is TRBJ1-4, the V gene TRBV5-4; D perhaps matches TRBD1 (6 bases). The V gene lost 0 bases and the J gene lost 8 bases, with 8 bases spanning the gap. Germline V CDR1 and CDR2: SGHNT, YYREEE (reference sequence). The length of the CDR3 is 13 residues. As DNA, the CDR3 is TGTGCCAGCAGCTTGGCAGGACAGGAAAAACTGTTTTTT. Translated, it gives CASSLAGQEKLFF.